Listed below are T cell receptor beta chains from one sample, sequenced in a study of OX40 agonist ivuxolimab in advanced cancers. The data were produced by immunoSEQ multiplex PCR, yet TCRdb's version contains in-frame clones alone and is incomplete. This table has approximately 60,000 clones, 77% appearing once. The sample consisted of CD4+ or CD8+ T cells sorted from blood, taken in a trial of the OX40 agonist ivuxolimab. These receptors originate from an adult with an advanced solid tumor such as melanoma, head and neck, liver or kidney cancer. The conserved cysteine and the conserved F or W are not part of the CDR3 here. D genes are given only for firm matches. Where a row states a size, it is once, few, many or the class of an expanded clone; other rows omit it.

d_call clone_size v_call cdr3_aa
NA NA TRBV2 ASSEATYGYT
NA few TRBV19 ASSFADGLNQPQH
NA NA TRBV11-2 ASSHLVEQF
TRBD2 NA TRBV30 AWAGGETQY
NA NA TRBV18 ASSPTGGGETQY
NA NA TRBV5-5 ASSLAGFNTEAF
NA NA TRBV7-2 ASSLVGSFTDTQY
NA NA TRBV7-3 ASSLYSSSYNEQF
NA NA TRBV6-1 ASSEAYVGGYT
NA once TRBV9 ASSPQSRMGLSPLH
NA NA TRBV30 AWTVQGSANEQF
NA NA TRBV5-6 ASSLFSRNTEAF
NA many TRBV2 ASSDNTIY
TRBD1 NA TRBV2 ASSERQGVYQPQH
TRBD1 NA TRBV7-3 ASSSLGQGSGNTIY
NA few TRBV7-6 ASSLDRANSPLH
NA NA TRBV5-1 ASSTDGNTEAF
TRBD1 NA TRBV9 ASSVAGTGGTYEQY
NA few TRBV5-6 ASSTWSTDTQY
NA NA TRBV7-2 ASRLKAVNTGELF
TRBD1 NA TRBV18 ASSPDRGPLGEQY
NA NA TRBV2 ASTGAGELF
NA few TRBV5-1 ASSLDGSSGNTIY
TRBD2 NA TRBV7-2 ASSPNGGGEQY
TRBD2 NA TRBV7-2 ASSLERPPLATGPYEQY
NA few TRBV7-9 ASSLNRQSNEKLF
NA NA TRBV6-5 ASSEKGNYGYT
NA once TRBV9 ASSVVGSSYEQY
TRBD1 NA TRBV5-1 ASSVGQNYGYT
NA NA TRBV7-9 ASSLRRVEKLF
NA NA TRBV9 ASSVQGSTDTQY
NA NA TRBV7-2 ASSLGFQIRADTQY
NA NA TRBV7-2 ASRSGDGNQPQH
NA NA TRBV11-3 ASSAVGQEGLF
TRBD2 few TRBV11-2 ASSGRTSGGAKTQY
TRBD1 NA TRBV10-3 AISESPQGAQETQY
NA NA TRBV13 ASNRRLRGGQETQY
TRBD1 NA TRBV7-9 ASSLAQFVGTAYYEQY
NA NA TRBV5-1 ASSSMGPDTGELF